This TCR beta chain was sequenced in a study of T cell changes during pregnancy in multiple sclerosis. Sequenced by immunoSEQ multiplex PCR; TCRdb stores in-frame clones only, minus some. The sample holds about 49,000 clones, around 94% seen once. Germline CDR1 and CDR2: SGHNT and YYREEE (reference sequence). J was trimmed by 3 bases and V by 0 bases; bases with no gene match: 0. The CDR3 has 15 amino acids. Sample: CD4+ T cells from peripheral blood mononuclear cells, taken in the second trimester of pregnancy. V is TRBV5-4 and J is TRBJ2-3, with 11 bases aligning to TRBD2. This TCR was sampled from a female donor in good health, enrolled as a control in a pregnancy study. CDR3 nucleotide sequence: TGTGCCAGCAGCTTGGCTAGCGGGGGGACAGATACGCAGTATTTT. It specifies CASSLASGGTDTQYF.